Detailed here is one TCR beta chain. It lacks a known antigen. One base away there is no much larger clone; base qualities are not given. The sample originates from a study of blood T cell repertoires in COVID-19 (dated by TCRdb to 2020 to 2021). As for the study more broadly: Samples covering the acute and convalescent phases of COVID-19 were provided by collaborators in the United States, Italy and Spain. Deeply sampled blood TCRbeta repertoires from subjects exposed to, actively infected with, or recovered from COVID-19 were included in the dataset. A de-identified subject ID, COVID-19 status, age in years and sex were almost always included in the sample metadata. The samples were drawn from two sources: the first 160 participants of the ongoing ImmuneRACE study, and 1,254 subjects contributed by 6 global collaborators. The repertoires were released in a freely available public database intended as a resource for research on the immune response to SARS-CoV-2. The prospective study material was composed of cDNA or gDNA derived from T cells, B-cell-depleted T cells, or PBMCs. Where available, HLA class I and class II types were obtained from metadata supplied by the sample provider rather than from assay-based typing. The full study reports these points: Clinical and demographic metadata were provided uncurated, with the amount varying by source and participant.

Participants in the prospective study were aged about 18 to 95 years, lived in under 30 United States geographic areas, and enrolled through a virtual design. In the prospective study, cohorts were assigned on the basis of participant-reported clinical history obtained from a screening survey and a study questionnaire. Each participant in the prospective study had whole blood, serum and a nasopharyngeal or oropharyngeal swab collected by mobile phlebotomists. Prospective study participants could optionally give additional blood draws and questionnaires over an approximately two-month period. Blood samples from the prospective study were shipped frozen or at room temperature prior to DNA extraction. TCRbeta CDR3 regions were amplified from genomic DNA using the immunoSEQ Assay, a bias-controlled multiplex PCR. In the original analysis: The number of nucleated cells in each sample was estimated from the amplification of reference gene primers within the assay. Sequence reads were collapsed and filtered to measure the absolute abundance of every unique TCRbeta CDR3 rearrangement. For each sample, productive Simpson clonality was calculated as the square root of Simpson's diversity index across productive rearrangements. TCRdb stores this immuneACCESS table with in-frame sequences only. Part of the clones is absent; in the studies checked, under half of the shortfall reflects unresolved V genes, and no reason is known for the rest. Clonal size and the V and J genes are those of that table, whereas D and trimming came from the DNA. The table for this sample lists some 62,000 clones; about 82% of them were counted only once. 3% to 4.5% of the sample is in the top ten clones.

At the junction V is shortened by 8 bases and J by 8 bases; bases outside the gene matches: 10. CDR1 and CDR2 were assigned from the germline V gene as SGHAT and FQNNGV. The CDR3 starts with the cysteine, ends with the phenylalanine, and has 14 residues. Of the read, only the CDR3 DNA is kept; its 42 bases are in frame from base 1. Sequenced material: PBMCs or T cells enriched from blood (not recorded which). Recombination joined TRBV11-2 with TRBJ2-1; 9 central bases correspond to TRBD2. The origin of this receptor is a woman between 40 and 55 years old with acute COVID-19. The DNA sequence follows: TGTGCCAGCCTCGATAGCGGGAGAACTGATGAGCAGTTCTTC. Protein translation: CASLDSGRTDEQFF.